Below, 5 T cell receptor beta chains from the same sample are listed, as sequenced in a study of blood T cell repertoires in COVID-19. Using immunoSEQ multiplex PCR, the repertoire was profiled, and TCRdb retains in-frame clones only, with some absent. The sample records over 200,000 clones, about 87% being singletons. Specimen: peripheral blood. The receptor set was obtained from a man between 60 and 70 years old who had recovered from COVID-19.

Remarks on this clone: Other DNA sequences in the sample encode the same CDR3. The genes are TRBV6-2 or TRBV6-3 and TRBJ2-7; 7 bases line up with TRBD1. The CDR3 runs to 16 residues. Germline V gene lookup returns CDR1 MNHEY and CDR2 SVGEGT. J gave up 2 bases and V 0 bases, and 7 bases lay outside the gene matches. For the CDR3, the DNA is TGTGCCAGCAGTTACTCGTCGAGACAGGGACCCTACGAGCAGTACTTC. This encodes CASSYSSRQGPYEQYF.

The V and J genes are TRBV5-4 and TRBJ1-6, with 10 bases matching TRBD1. This CDR3 has 15 amino acids. V dropped 4 bases and J dropped 7; count of bases not matched to a gene: 5. The germline CDR1 and CDR2 sequences are SGHNT and YYREEE (reference sequence). The CDR3: CASSPDRGRNSPLHF. In nucleotides, the CDR3 is TGTGCCAGCAGCCCCGACAGGGGGCGAAATTCACCCCTCCACTTT.

V and J are TRBV6-6 and TRBJ2-7; 7 bases are a match to TRBD2. The CDR3 covers 14 residues. Trimming cost V 6 bases and J 3 bases; bases outside gene matches: 8. Germline V lookup: CDR1 MNHNY, CDR2 SVGAGI (reference sequence). The CDR3 here is CASSPHGTNYEQYF. CDR3 in DNA: TGTGCCAGCAGCCCTCATGGGACTAACTACGAGCAGTACTTC.

The rearrangement joins TRBV6-5 to TRBJ1-1; the match to TRBD1 covers 7 bases. CDR3 size: 15 residues. Germline lookup yields CDR1 MNHEY and CDR2 SVGAGI. The V and J ends lost 7 bases and 4 bases, in that order; junction bases with no gene match: 12. The CDR3 sequence is CASKGFQGDGTEAFF. CDR3 DNA: TGTGCCAGCAAGGGATTCCAGGGGGATGGCACTGAAGCTTTCTTT.

This clone has only a few counts. V and J are TRBV7-6 and TRBJ1-1; 12 nucleotides align to TRBD1. Trimming took 2 bases from V and 5 from J; bases not matched to a gene: 9. CDR1 and CDR2 from the germline V gene are SGHVS and FNYEAQ. The CDR3 is 17 amino acids. In nucleotides, the CDR3 is TGTGCCAGCAGCTTACTCCCGGGACAGGGGGCTTGGACTGAAGCTTTCTTT. Translating gives CASSLLPGQGAWTEAFF.